The next 14 T cell receptor beta chains were all read from a single sample in a study of T cells in Graves' hyperthyroidism and ophthalmopathy. Amplification targeted TCR beta CDR3 regions from RNA transcripts. The TCR CDR3 first-round RT-PCR relied on the HTBI primer set. TCRdb itself ran the multiplex PCR reads through MiXCR, one entry per CDR3 protein. Among 200,000 to 250,000 distinct CDR3 sequences, around 15% were seen once, and the ten largest hold about 29%. Sequencing was carried out using blood. The origin of the receptors is a woman younger than 30 with Graves' ophthalmopathy.

V gene TRBV6-4 combines with J gene TRBJ2-1; 9 nucleotides agree with TRBD2. The CDR3 is made up of 15 amino acids. The V segment lost 0 bases and the J segment 5 bases; nucleotides outside the gene matches: 2. Germline CDR1 is MRHNA and CDR2 is SNTAGT. The CDR3 region is CASSDSAGGHNEQFF. The CDR3 region has the DNA TGTGCCAGCAGTGACTCAGCGGGAGGCCACAATGAGCAGTTCTTC.

This clonotype was picked up many times. The V gene is TRBV9, the J gene TRBJ2-7, with D possibly matching TRBD2 (5 bases). This CDR3 is 14 amino acids long. Germline CDR1 is SGDLS and CDR2 is YYNGEE. The V end lost 0 bases, the J end lost 2 bases, and 9 bases lay between the germline ends. The CDR3 bases are TGTGCCAGCAGCGTAGATATCGGGACCTACGAGCAGTACTTC. Protein product: CASSVDIGTYEQYF.

This clonotype occurred many times. The rearrangement uses TRBV20-1 and TRBJ1-6; D remains ambiguous. V lost 6 bases, J lost 7 bases, and 16 bases lay in between. CDR1 DFQATT and CDR2 SNEGSKA come from the germline V gene (reference sequence). The CDR3 totals 14 residues. The CDR3 DNA reads as TGCAGTGCCGCCTTTCCTCAGAGGAATTCACCCCTCCACTTT. Its translation is CSAAFPQRNSPLHF.

This clonotype occurred many times. This chain connects TRBV5-1 to TRBJ2-5; TRBD2 matches 7 bases. V gave up 3 bases and J gave up 5 bases; unmatched junction bases: 7. CDR1 is SGHRS, CDR2 YFSETQ, per germline. The CDR3 spans 14 residues. The CDR3 is CASSWGGLGETQYF. The CDR3 DNA is TGCGCCAGCAGCTGGGGGGGACTGGGCGAGACCCAGTACTTC.

This clonotype has more than one count but fewer than ten. The rearrangement joins TRBV4-1 to TRBJ1-2; D uncertain. The CDR3 length is 13 residues. Trimming took off 3 bases at V and 4 bases at J, with 9 bases between the two ends. Germline loops: CDR1 MGHRA, CDR2 YSYEKL. Written as DNA, the CDR3 is TGCGCCAGCAGCCACGGCGGATCCTATGGCTACACCTTC. This codes for CASSHGGSYGYTF.

This clonotype was seen repeatedly, ten times or more. The V and J genes are TRBV30 and TRBJ2-7; D is unresolved. This CDR3 has 16 amino acids. Trimming stripped 0 bases from V and 0 bases from J, with 15 bases between. Germline CDR1 reads GTSNPN; CDR2 reads SVGIG (reference sequence). DNA of the CDR3: TGTGCCTGGAGTGTTCTCCGACTTGCGATCTCCTACGAGCAGTACTTC. Amino acid sequence: CAWSVLRLAISYEQYF.

There are many counts of this clonotype. The chain combines TRBV6-1 with TRBJ2-3, with 8 bases identical to TRBD2. V lost 4 bases, J lost 4 bases, and 7 bases stayed unmatched. Germline V CDR1 and CDR2: MNHNS, SASEGT. This CDR3 region has 15 residues. The CDR3 region has the DNA TGTGCCAGCAGTGGACCGCGGGGGGCGGCAGATACGCAGTATTTT. Its translation: CASSGPRGAADTQYF.

This clonotype appeared many times. The V call is TRBV20-1, the J call TRBJ2-3, with D uncertain. CDR1 and CDR2 from the germline V gene are DFQATT and SNEGSKA (reference sequence). The CDR3 contains 13 residues. V was pared by 5 bases and J by 4 bases, with 13 bases between. CDR3 amino acids: CSAPWLRPDTQYF. The CDR3 nucleotides read TGCAGTGCTCCATGGCTCCGACCAGATACGCAGTATTTT.

The chain uses TRBV19 and TRBJ1-2, with 7 bases aligning to TRBD1. The CDR3 is 14 residues long. Germline V gives CDR1 LNHDA, CDR2 SQIVND (reference sequence). J was trimmed by 6 bases and V by 3 bases; bases with no gene match: 7. CDR3 amino acids: CASSIGTAWDGYTF. The CDR3 nucleotides are TGTGCCAGTAGTATCGGGACAGCCTGGGATGGCTACACCTTC.

This chain connects TRBV7-9 to TRBJ2-3; 8 bases are a match to TRBD1. CDR1 is SEHNR and CDR2 is FQNEAQ in the germline V gene (reference sequence). The CDR3 is made up of 16 amino acids. Losses at the gene ends were 4 bases for V and 1 base for J; bases not matched to a gene: 7. CDR3 amino acids: CASSSGPGQGTDTQYF. CDR3 bases: TGTGCCAGCAGCTCGGGGCCGGGACAGGGCACAGATACGCAGTATTTT.

The CDR3 is CASSSGLAGGPQYF. CDR3 bases: TGTGCCAGCAGTTCGGGACTAGCGGGAGGCCCGCAGTACTTC. The rearrangement links TRBV28 to TRBJ2-7; 15 nucleotides align to TRBD2. CDR1 and CDR2 from the germline V gene are MDHEN and SYDVKM. The CDR3 length is 14 residues. V shed 4 bases and J 9 bases; nucleotides not matched to a gene: 4.

This clonotype was seen ten or more times. This rearrangement joins TRBV7-9 to TRBJ2-1; D is unresolved. Per germline, CDR1 SEHNR and CDR2 FQNEAQ (reference sequence). Between the trimmed V and J ends, which lost 2 bases and 6 bases, there was a span of 5 bases. This CDR3 has 12 residues. CDR3 coding DNA: TGTGCCAGCAGCTTAAGGCTCAATGAGCAGTTCTTC. This translates into CASSLRLNEQFF.

This clonotype was counted a few times. The V and J genes are TRBV7-9 and TRBJ2-1, with 14 bases aligning to TRBD2. V lost 5 bases and J lost 8; bases outside the gene matches: 2. In germline, CDR1 is SEHNR, CDR2 FQNEAQ (reference sequence). The CDR3 spans 14 residues. CDR3 in amino acids: CASSRTSGRYEQFF. In DNA form, the CDR3 reads TGTGCCAGCAGCAGGACTAGCGGGAGGTATGAGCAGTTCTTC.

This clonotype was observed many times. The J gene is TRBJ2-1, the V gene TRBV7-9; D possibly matches TRBD1 or TRBD2 (5 bases each). V lost 5 bases and J lost 3, with 14 bases in between. The CDR3 extends over 15 amino acids. CDR1 is SEHNR and CDR2 is FQNEAQ in the germline V gene (reference sequence). The CDR3 bases are TGTGCCAGCAGCCAGTCCAGGGAGTTCTACAATGAGCAGTTCTTC. Amino acids: CASSQSREFYNEQFF.